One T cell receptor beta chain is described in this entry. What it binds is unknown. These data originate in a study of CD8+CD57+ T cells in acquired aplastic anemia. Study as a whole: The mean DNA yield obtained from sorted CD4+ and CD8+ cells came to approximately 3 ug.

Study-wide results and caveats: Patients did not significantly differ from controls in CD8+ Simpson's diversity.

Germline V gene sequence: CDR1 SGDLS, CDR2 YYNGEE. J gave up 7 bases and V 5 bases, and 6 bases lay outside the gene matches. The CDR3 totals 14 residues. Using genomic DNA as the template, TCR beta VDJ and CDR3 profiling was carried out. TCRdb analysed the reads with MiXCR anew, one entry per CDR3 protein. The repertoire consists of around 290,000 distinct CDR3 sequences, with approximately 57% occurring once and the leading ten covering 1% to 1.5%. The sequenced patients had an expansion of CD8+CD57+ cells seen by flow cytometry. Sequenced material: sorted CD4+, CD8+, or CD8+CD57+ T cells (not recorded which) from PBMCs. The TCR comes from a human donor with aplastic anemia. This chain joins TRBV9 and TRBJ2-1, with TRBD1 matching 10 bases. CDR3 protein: CASSKDRGLNEQFF. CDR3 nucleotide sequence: TGTGCCAGCAGTAAAGACAGGGGGCTTAATGAGCAGTTCTTC.